This T cell receptor beta chain was identified during a study of long-term antiretroviral therapy in people with HIV. Study results and caveats: Even long-term ART left TRB diversity below transplant donor controls, despite gains. Pre-ART clonal expansions dominated every time point's repertoire. There were no data on ART adherence, viral resistance or therapy changes, a gap that limits inferences about post-ART repertoire changes.

Running of the v3.0 immunoSEQ assay took place at survey level. Some clones are missing from TCRdb's copy, which holds only in-frame ones; the method was immunoSEQ multiplex PCR. The sample shows 11,000 to 15,000 clones, 88% of them seen only once. This clone was seen just once. Its matching antigen is unknown. Sampling of each donor yielded at least one pre-ART PBMC sample and at least two post-ART PBMC samples. The CDR3 runs to 15 residues. Germline loops: CDR1 SGHNT, CDR2 YYREEE (reference sequence). With 2 bases removed from V and 4 bases from J, the gap between germline ends came to 14 bases. This sequence joins TRBV5-4 and TRBJ2-3, with D perhaps matching TRBD2 (5 bases). The sample was unsorted PBMCs, taken 6.2 years after starting antiretroviral therapy. This receptor was obtained from a man aged 35-49 years with HIV. The CDR3 bases are TGTGCCAGCAGCTTTAGTAGAGTGGGAGCAGATACGCAGTATTTT. Amino acids: CASSFSRVGADTQYF.